Listed here are 27 T cell receptor beta chains from one sample, sequenced in a study. TCRdb used MiXCR to reprocess the 5' RACE reads, holding one entry per CDR3 protein. The sample comprises around 50,000 distinct CDR3 sequences, approximately 17% of which are singletons, and around 2% rests with the top ten. The sample taken for sequencing was naive CD4+ T cells sorted from blood. Specified subset: naive CD4+ T cells, CD4+CD45RA+CD25-. The receptors were gathered from a female donor with breast cancer.

This clonotype has just a few counts. The gene calls are TRBV29-1 and TRBJ2-5; D is undetermined. Germline V gives CDR1 SQVTM, CDR2 ANQGSEA. Trimming removed 7 bases at V and 2 bases at J, with 11 bases between. There are 12 residues in the CDR3. The CDR3 DNA is TGCAGCGCCGTACCGACACAAGAGACCCAGTACTTC. Protein sequence: CSAVPTQETQYF.

This chain connects TRBV7-3 to TRBJ2-7, with TRBD1 matching over 8 bases. V lost 5 bases, J lost 4 bases, and 7 bases stayed unmatched. The germline V gene has CDR1 SGHTA and CDR2 FQGTGA. CDR3 length: 14 amino acids. In nucleotides, the CDR3 is TGTGCCAGCAGCAAAAACAGGGGGACGTACGAGCAGTACTTC. Translating it yields CASSKNRGTYEQYF.

The V call is TRBV28, the J call TRBJ1-5; D gene unclear. Trimming pared 8 bases from V and 3 bases from J, leaving 14 bases between. The V gene's germline CDR1 is MDHEN and CDR2 SYDVKM. This CDR3 region has 14 residues. The CDR3 sequence: CASASDAYNQPQHF. CDR3 in DNA: TGTGCCAGCGCGTCGGACGCCTACAATCAGCCCCAGCATTTT. The entire variable domain, with the rest obtained from reference TRBV28 and TRBJ1-5, is as follows: DVKVTQSSRYLVKRTGEKVFLECVQDMDHENMFWYRQDPGLGLRLIYFSYDVKMKEKGDIPEGYSVSREKKERFSLILESASTNQTSMYLCASASDAYNQPQHFGDGTRLSIL.

This clonotype was counted many times. The CDR3 loop is CASSQGAGQGAYTQYF. As DNA, the CDR3 is TGCGCCAGCAGCCAAGGTGCGGGACAGGGGGCATATACGCAGTATTTT. The chain combines TRBV4-3 with TRBJ2-3; TRBD1 agrees at 12 bases. V lost 1 base, J lost 7 bases, and 6 bases stayed unmatched. The CDR3 runs to 16 residues. Germline V gene lookup returns CDR1 LGHNA and CDR2 YSLEER.

This clonotype was picked up a small number of times. This rearrangement joins TRBV30 to TRBJ1-6; 8 bases line up with TRBD1. V lost 3 bases, J lost 8 bases, and 6 bases stayed unmatched. Looked up from germline, CDR1 is GTSNPN and CDR2 is SVGIG (reference sequence). The CDR3 length is 14 residues. CDR3 amino acids: CAWSPGTGYSPLHF. Here the CDR3 DNA reads TGTGCCTGGAGCCCCGGGACAGGATATTCACCCCTCCACTTT.

V gene TRBV7-2 combines with J gene TRBJ1-5, with 10 bases aligning to TRBD1. V shed 5 bases, J shed 4 bases, and the junction held 5 bases outside the gene matches. The CDR3 loop spans 15 amino acids. Germline V lookup: CDR1 SGHTA, CDR2 FQGNSA. The CDR3 sequence is CASSLRTGGNQPQHF. As DNA, the CDR3 is TGTGCCAGCAGCCTCCGGACAGGGGGAAATCAGCCCCAGCATTTT.

V and J are TRBV9 and TRBJ2-2; the match to TRBD1 covers 7 bases. CDR3 length equals 15 residues. Germline CDR1 SGDLS, CDR2 YYNGEE. With 0 bases clipped from V and 7 bases from J, the junction kept 6 bases outside the gene matches. This chain's CDR3 is CASSVAVGGHGELFF. The CDR3 coding sequence is TGTGCCAGCAGCGTAGCAGTAGGGGGCCACGGGGAGCTGTTTTTT.

Of note for this clonotype: The conserved phenylalanine or tryptophan normally closing the CDR3 is absent here, so this likely arose from a read error. The chain is built from TRBV2 and TRBJ2-5; 13 nucleotides agree with TRBD2. The CDR3 contains 16 residues. Germline V CDR1 and CDR2: SNHLY, FYNNEI. Trimming cost V 4 bases and J 3 bases; bases outside gene matches: 5. This CDR3 is CASSGLAGGVKETQYS. CDR3 in DNA: TGTGCCAGCAGTGGACTAGCGGGAGGAGTTAAAGAGACCCAGTACTCC.

This clonotype was seen only a few times. The CDR3 is CASSPTGGSGNTIYF. Written as DNA, the CDR3 is TGTGCCAGCAGCCCGACAGGGGGCTCTGGAAACACCATATATTTT. The chain uses TRBV12-3 or TRBV12-4 and TRBJ1-3; TRBD1 aligns across 9 bases. CDR3 length: 15 residues. Trimming at V came to 6 bases and at J to 0 bases, leaving 3 bases not matched to a gene.

This clonotype was seen at least ten times. The chain couples TRBV10-3 to TRBJ1-6; TRBD1 aligns across 9 bases. After removal of 10 bases from V and 9 bases from J, the junction contained 7 bases not matched to a gene. Germline V lookup: CDR1 ENHRY, CDR2 SYGVKD. The CDR3 extends over 13 amino acids. The CDR3 region has the DNA TGTGCCACCTGGACAGGGGAGGGTTCACCCCTCCACTTT. The encoded protein is CATWTGEGSPLHF.

Worth noting for this clonotype: One end of the junction fails to match germline, which may point to a read error. This chain joins TRBV5-3 and TRBJ1-1; D ambiguous. TRBV5-3 is an ORF; its function is uncertain. CDR3 size: 12 residues. The CDR3 bases are TGTGACAGAAGCTTACGGAGAGCTGAAGCTTTCTTT. This encodes CDRSLRRAEAFF.

V is TRBV28 and J is TRBJ2-7; 7 bases are shared with TRBD1. In germline, CDR1 is MDHEN, CDR2 SYDVKM. The CDR3 is 15 amino acids. V gave up 5 bases and J gave up 1 base; unmatched junction bases: 8. For the CDR3, the DNA is TGTGCCAGCAGTGAGGGGGCGTTGGTTTCCTACGAGCAGTACTTC. This codes for CASSEGALVSYEQYF.

This clonotype was counted ten times or more. The gene calls are TRBV3-1 and TRBJ2-1, with D unresolved. V was clipped by 5 bases and J by 2 bases, with 13 bases between them. Germline V CDR1 and CDR2: LGHDT, YNNKEL (reference sequence). This CDR3 spans 15 amino acids. For the CDR3, the DNA is TGTGCCAGCAGCTCAACGGTCGCGGCCTACAATGAGCAGTTCTTC. The encoded protein is CASSSTVAAYNEQFF.

This clonotype showed up just a few times. In DNA, the CDR3 is TGTGCCAGCAGCTTAGGGAGGACTAGCGGGAGACGCACAGATACGCAGTATTTT. It codes for CASSLGRTSGRRTDTQYF. The chain joins TRBV7-9 to TRBJ2-3; 13 bases align to TRBD2. V shed 1 base, J shed 1 base, and the junction held 5 bases outside the gene matches. Per germline, CDR1 SEHNR and CDR2 FQNEAQ (reference sequence). The CDR3 is 18 residues long. Filled out from reference TRBV7-9 and TRBJ2-3, the complete variable domain reads DTGVSQNPRHKITKRGQNVTFRCDPISEHNRLYWYRQTLGQGPEFLTYFQNEAQLEKSRLLSDRFSAERPKGSFSTLEIQRTEQGDSAMYLCASSLGRTSGRRTDTQYFGPGTRLTVL.

This clonotype was detected many times. The chain recombines TRBV5-1 with TRBJ2-6, with D hard to call. This CDR3 has 15 residues. The ends were cut back, 0 bases at V and 0 bases at J, with 4 bases in the middle. In germline, CDR1 is SGHRS, CDR2 YFSETQ. The CDR3 DNA is TGCGCCAGCAGCTTGGGGTACTCTGGGGCCAACGTCCTGACTTTC. This encodes CASSLGYSGANVLTF. The whole variable domain, remainder taken from reference TRBV5-1 and TRBJ2-6, is KAGVTQTPRYLIKTRGQQVTLSCSPISGHRSVSWYQQTPGQGLQFLFEYFSETQRNKGNFPGRFSGRQFSNSRSEMNVSTLELGDSALYLCASSLGYSGANVLTFGAGSRLTVL.

Many counts were recorded for this clonotype. This CDR3 is CSARDHPRDSNTDTQYF. CDR3 nucleotide sequence: TGCAGTGCTAGAGACCACCCCCGGGATTCTAACACAGATACGCAGTATTTT. This chain links TRBV20-1 with TRBJ2-3, with D possibly matching TRBD2 (5 bases). V lost 0 bases to trimming and J lost 2 bases, with 18 bases between them. The CDR3 is 17 residues long. Germline CDR1 and CDR2: DFQATT and SNEGSKA (reference sequence).

Concerning this clonotype: Sequence at one end of the junction differs from germline and may be a read error. The CDR3 nucleotides are TGTGTCATCACCCGGGAGGCCCTGGGTAATGAGCAGTTCTTC. The encoded protein is CVITREALGNEQFF. V usage is TRBV10-3 and J usage is TRBJ2-1; TRBD2 agrees at 7 bases. In germline, CDR1 is ENHRY, CDR2 SYGVKD. This CDR3 is built from 14 residues.

This chain uses TRBV7-3 with TRBJ2-3; 12 bases agree with TRBD1. Trimming removed 6 bases from V and 4 bases from J; junction bases left unmatched: 5. This CDR3 contains 15 residues. Per the germline V gene, CDR1 is SGHTA and CDR2 is FQGTGA. CDR3 DNA: TGTGCCAGCAGGCGGGACAGGGGGCATTCAGATACGCAGTATTTT. Translated, it gives CASRRDRGHSDTQYF.

This clonotype was seen more than once but under ten times. The gene calls are TRBV5-1 and TRBJ2-1; D might be TRBD2 (6 bases). Germline CDR1 SGHRS, CDR2 YFSETQ. V lost 0 bases to trimming and J lost 8 bases, with 12 bases between them. This CDR3 has 14 amino acids. CDR3 region: CASSLEGPGDEQFF. CDR3 nucleotide sequence: TGCGCCAGCAGCTTGGAAGGGCCGGGGGATGAGCAGTTCTTC. Filled out from reference TRBV5-1 and TRBJ2-1, the complete variable domain reads KAGVTQTPRYLIKTRGQQVTLSCSPISGHRSVSWYQQTPGQGLQFLFEYFSETQRNKGNFPGRFSGRQFSNSRSEMNVSTLELGDSALYLCASSLEGPGDEQFFGPGTRLTVL.

V and J are TRBV5-1 and TRBJ2-1, with 11 bases aligning to TRBD2. Germline CDR1 is SGHRS and CDR2 is YFSETQ. V gave up 2 bases and J gave up 6 bases; unmatched junction bases: 10. The CDR3 runs to 17 residues. The CDR3 bases are TGCGCCAGCAGCTTCAACCCCGGACTAGCGGGTACCAATGAGCAGTTCTTC. This gives the protein CASSFNPGLAGTNEQFF. The full variable domain, rest sourced from reference TRBV5-1 and TRBJ2-1, is KAGVTQTPRYLIKTRGQQVTLSCSPISGHRSVSWYQQTPGQGLQFLFEYFSETQRNKGNFPGRFSGRQFSNSRSEMNVSTLELGDSALYLCASSFNPGLAGTNEQFFGPGTRLTVL.

To note about this clonotype: Without the conserved terminal phenylalanine or tryptophan, this CDR3 likely stems from a read error. The chain has TRBV20-1 and TRBJ2-2; D not certain. Germline CDR1 and CDR2: DFQATT and SNEGSKA (reference sequence). CDR3 length: 11 residues. Trimming pared 0 bases from V and 7 bases from J, leaving 3 bases between. The CDR3 DNA is TGCAGTGCTAGAGACAGCGGGGAGCTGTTTCTT. Translation gives CSARDSGELFL.

This clonotype came up many times. The chain employs TRBV7-9 and TRBJ2-3; D remains unclear. Trimming left V 5 bases short and J 0 bases short, with 9 bases between. Germline V gives CDR1 SEHNR, CDR2 FQNEAQ (reference sequence). The length of the CDR3 is 14 residues. The CDR3 is CASSPQSSTDTQYF. The DNA for the CDR3 is TGTGCCAGCAGCCCCCAAAGTAGCACAGATACGCAGTATTTT. Full variable domain (remainder filled in from reference TRBV7-9 and TRBJ2-3): DTGVSQNPRHKITKRGQNVTFRCDPISEHNRLYWYRQTLGQGPEFLTYFQNEAQLEKSRLLSDRFSAERPKGSFSTLEIQRTEQGDSAMYLCASSPQSSTDTQYFGPGTRLTVL.

This chain links TRBV3-1 with TRBJ1-1; 7 bases are a match to TRBD1. CDR1 and CDR2 from the germline V gene are LGHDT and YNNKEL (reference sequence). This CDR3 is built from 13 residues. With V trimmed by 5 bases and J by 3 bases, 3 bases remained unmatched. The CDR3 nucleotides read TGTGCCAGCAGCTCCACAGGGGACACTGAAGCTTTCTTT. Translating gives CASSSTGDTEAFF.

This clonotype was observed a handful of times. V is TRBV4-3 and J is TRBJ2-1; 7 bases align to TRBD2. Germline lookup yields CDR1 LGHNA and CDR2 YSLEER. The CDR3 totals 18 residues. J was trimmed by 3 bases and V by 1 base; bases with no gene match: 12. Here the CDR3 DNA reads TGCGCCAGCAGCCAAGTGGGACGCGCCCCTAGCGGCTACAATGAGCAGTTCTTC. It yields the protein CASSQVGRAPSGYNEQFF.

This clonotype was counted many times. V is TRBV5-1 and J is TRBJ2-5; D gene ambiguous. This CDR3 has 12 residues. Germline V gene sequence: CDR1 SGHRS, CDR2 YFSETQ. Trimming shortened V by 0 bases and J by 4 bases, and 4 bases separated the two germline ends. The CDR3 protein is CASSLVGETQYF. DNA of the CDR3: TGCGCCAGCAGCTTGGTCGGAGAGACCCAGTACTTC.

This clonotype was observed a handful of times. The chain recombines TRBV6-1 with TRBJ1-2; D remains ambiguous. The CDR3 covers 12 residues. Between the trimmed V and J ends, which lost 3 bases and 6 bases, there was a span of 8 bases. Germline V gene lookup returns CDR1 MNHNS and CDR2 SASEGT. The CDR3 reads CASSEAEDGYTF. The CDR3 DNA sequence: TGTGCCAGCAGTGAGGCCGAGGATGGCTACACCTTC.

The chain employs TRBV20-1 and TRBJ2-1; unclear D gene. Germline V lookup: CDR1 DFQATT, CDR2 SNEGSKA (reference sequence). Trimming took 0 bases from V and 0 from J, leaving 12 bases between them. The CDR3 covers 16 residues. CDR3: CSARDRLLSSYNEQFF. For the CDR3, the DNA is TGCAGTGCTAGAGATCGACTCCTTAGCTCCTACAATGAGCAGTTCTTC.